The rows below give T cell receptor beta chains drawn from one sample of a study of blood T cell repertoires in COVID-19. Generated by immunoSEQ multiplex PCR, the TCRdb table keeps only in-frame clones and is missing some. The sample records hundreds of thousands of clones, about 90% being singletons. Sequencing used peripheral blood. Receptor source: a man of 80 years or more with acute or convalescent COVID-19. Each CDR3 is given with its conserved first and last residue. D genes are given only for firm matches. Not all rows give a size; the values are once, few, many and, for expanded clones, a class.

CDR3 DNA: TGTGCCAGCTCACTTGGACAGATTGGAGCCACTGAAGCTTTCTTT; CDR3 protein: CASSLGQIGATEAFF; D gene: -; V gene: TRBV18; J gene: TRBJ1-1; clone size: -
CDR3 DNA: TGTGCCAGCAGCTTACGGCAGGTGCCTTTCGGGAACACCGGGGAGCTGTTTTTT; CDR3 protein: CASSLRQVPFGNTGELFF; D gene: -; V gene: TRBV7-3; J gene: TRBJ2-2; clone size: -
CDR3 DNA: TGCGCCAGCAGCATACAGGGGTTGGGAGCTTTCTTT; CDR3 protein: CASSIQGLGAFF; D gene: TRBD1; V gene: TRBV5-1; J gene: TRBJ1-1; clone size: -
CDR3 DNA: TGCAGCGTTGGCGCCACGGGACTAGCGGGAGTCGGAGTTTACAAGAATGAGCAGTTCTTC; CDR3 protein: CSVGATGLAGVGVYKNEQFF; D gene: TRBD2; V gene: TRBV29-1; J gene: TRBJ2-1; clone size: -
CDR3 DNA: TGTGCCAGCAGTACAGGGGGTTTTAGCTACACCTTC; CDR3 protein: CASSTGGFSYTF; D gene: TRBD1; V gene: TRBV12-3/TRBV12-4; J gene: TRBJ1-2; clone size: -
CDR3 DNA: TGTGCCAGCAGCTGGGACAGCTCTGGAAACACCATATATTTT; CDR3 protein: CASSWDSSGNTIYF; D gene: TRBD1; V gene: TRBV5-4; J gene: TRBJ1-3; clone size: once
CDR3 DNA: TGTGCCAGCAGTTACTCGGCCAGGGGCAATCAGCCCCAGCATTTT; CDR3 protein: CASSYSARGNQPQHF; D gene: -; V gene: TRBV6-6; J gene: TRBJ1-5; clone size: -
CDR3 DNA: TGTGCCAGCAAGACGAGGGAGGGAAGCTCCTACGAGCAGTACTTC; CDR3 protein: CASKTREGSSYEQYF; D gene: TRBD2; V gene: TRBV28; J gene: TRBJ2-7; clone size: -
CDR3 DNA: TGTGCCAGCAGCTTCCAGACTAGCGGGGGTTGGGGACAAGAGACCCAGTACTTC; CDR3 protein: CASSFQTSGGWGQETQYF; D gene: TRBD2; V gene: TRBV5-4; J gene: TRBJ2-5; clone size: once
CDR3 DNA: TGTGCCAGCAGCCCGGCGGGAGGGGTTCAAGGACAGCCCCAGCATTTT; CDR3 protein: CASSPAGGVQGQPQHF; D gene: -; V gene: TRBV7-6; J gene: TRBJ1-5; clone size: -
CDR3 DNA: TGTGCCAGCAGTTATATAGTTAACACTGAAGCTTTCTTT; CDR3 protein: CASSYIVNTEAFF; D gene: -; V gene: TRBV6-5; J gene: TRBJ1-1; clone size: -
CDR3 DNA: TGTGCCAGTACGCTAGCGGGGGATCAGCCCCAGCATTTT; CDR3 protein: CASTLAGDQPQHF; D gene: -; V gene: TRBV19; J gene: TRBJ1-5; clone size: -
CDR3 DNA: TGTGCCAGTAGTAACCTAAACAGGGGGCAAGGAGATACGCAGTATTTT; CDR3 protein: CASSNLNRGQGDTQYF; D gene: TRBD1; V gene: TRBV19; J gene: TRBJ2-3; clone size: -
CDR3 DNA: TGTGCCAGCAGCTTTAGCGGGTACCAAGAGACCCAGTACTTC; CDR3 protein: CASSFSGYQETQYF; D gene: TRBD2; V gene: TRBV7-2; J gene: TRBJ2-5; clone size: few
CDR3 DNA: TGTGCCAGCAGCTTAGAGGGGGCAGACATGACTGAAGCTTTCTTT; CDR3 protein: CASSLEGADMTEAFF; D gene: TRBD1; V gene: TRBV7-2; J gene: TRBJ1-1; clone size: -
CDR3 DNA: TGTGCCAGTAGTATCCCAGACAGGGGAAAGTTTTTCTTT; CDR3 protein: CASSIPDRGKFFF; D gene: TRBD1; V gene: TRBV19; J gene: TRBJ1-1; clone size: -
CDR3 DNA: TGTGCCAGCAGCTACGACAGGGCGGATCAGCCCCAGCATTTT; CDR3 protein: CASSYDRADQPQHF; D gene: TRBD1; V gene: TRBV7-9; J gene: TRBJ1-5; clone size: -
CDR3 DNA: TGTGCCAGCAGCCAACAGGGGACTTATGGCTACACCTTC; CDR3 protein: CASSQQGTYGYTF; D gene: TRBD1; V gene: TRBV12-3/TRBV12-4; J gene: TRBJ1-2; clone size: -
CDR3 DNA: TGTGCCAGCAGCTTCGGGACAGGAAGGGTGAACACTGAAGCTTTCTTT; CDR3 protein: CASSFGTGRVNTEAFF; D gene: TRBD1; V gene: TRBV5-6; J gene: TRBJ1-1; clone size: -
CDR3 DNA: TGTGCCAGCAGCCAAGCGGGGGACAACTATGGCTACACCTTC; CDR3 protein: CASSQAGDNYGYTF; D gene: -; V gene: TRBV3-1/TRBV3-2; J gene: TRBJ1-2; clone size: -
CDR3 DNA: TGTGCCAGCAGCCTAAGGGCAGGGATCACCGGGGAGCTGTTTTTT; CDR3 protein: CASSLRAGITGELFF; D gene: -; V gene: TRBV16; J gene: TRBJ2-2; clone size: -
CDR3 DNA: TGTGCCAGCAGCCCCGCGGACAGACAAACTAACTATGGCTACACCTTC; CDR3 protein: CASSPADRQTNYGYTF; D gene: -; V gene: TRBV7-9; J gene: TRBJ1-2; clone size: -
CDR3 DNA: TGTGCCAGCAGTCGTGCCACAAGGGAGCTGTTTTTT; CDR3 protein: CASSRATRELFF; D gene: -; V gene: TRBV12-3/TRBV12-4; J gene: TRBJ2-2; clone size: -
CDR3 DNA: TGTGCCAGCAGCGCCCAAAGCGGGAGGGGACGGTTCTTC; CDR3 protein: CASSAQSGRGRFF; D gene: TRBD2; V gene: TRBV9; J gene: TRBJ2-1; clone size: -
CDR3 DNA: TGTGCCAGCAGCTTAGGGGGCGTAGCGGGAGGGGACAATGAGCAGTTCTTC; CDR3 protein: CASSLGGVAGGDNEQFF; D gene: TRBD2; V gene: TRBV11-2; J gene: TRBJ2-1; clone size: once
CDR3 DNA: TGTGCCAGCAGCCAAGAGAAGGGGGTGGGTTACGAGCAGTACTTC; CDR3 protein: CASSQEKGVGYEQYF; D gene: -; V gene: TRBV3-1/TRBV3-2; J gene: TRBJ2-7; clone size: -
CDR3 DNA: TGTGCCAGCAGCCCCTGGACAGGGGGGCTTGAGCAGTTCTTC; CDR3 protein: CASSPWTGGLEQFF; D gene: TRBD1; V gene: TRBV5-5; J gene: TRBJ2-1; clone size: -
CDR3 DNA: TGTGCCAGCAGTAGACTAGCGGGAGGGCCGGGCAATGAGCAGTTCTTC; CDR3 protein: CASSRLAGGPGNEQFF; D gene: TRBD2; V gene: TRBV9; J gene: TRBJ2-1; clone size: -
CDR3 DNA: TGTGCCAGCCGAAACCGGGACTTCTATGGCTACACCTTC; CDR3 protein: CASRNRDFYGYTF; D gene: -; V gene: TRBV27; J gene: TRBJ1-2; clone size: -
CDR3 DNA: TGTGCCAGTACGAGGGACAGCCGTATACATTCACCCCTCCACTTT; CDR3 protein: CASTRDSRIHSPLHF; D gene: TRBD1; V gene: TRBV19; J gene: TRBJ1-6; clone size: -
CDR3 DNA: TGTGCCAGCAGCCTAGAGACAGGAGATTTTGGAAAACTGTTTTTT; CDR3 protein: CASSLETGDFGKLFF; D gene: -; V gene: TRBV7-2; J gene: TRBJ1-4; clone size: -
CDR3 DNA: TGTGCCAGCAGCCCCTCCGGGACTAACACCGGGGAGCTGTTTTTT; CDR3 protein: CASSPSGTNTGELFF; D gene: -; V gene: TRBV7-3; J gene: TRBJ2-2; clone size: -
CDR3 DNA: TGTGCCAGCTCCTTATATCCCCCCAGCGACCAAGAGACCCAGTACTTC; CDR3 protein: CASSLYPPSDQETQYF; D gene: -; V gene: TRBV27; J gene: TRBJ2-5; clone size: -
CDR3 DNA: TGTGCCAGCAGTTGGGGGGGGGCGACGCAGTATTTT; CDR3 protein: CASSWGGATQYF; D gene: -; V gene: TRBV12-3/TRBV12-4; J gene: TRBJ2-3; clone size: -
CDR3 DNA: TGTGCCAGCAGCTTAGAAGGGGCCAAGTTTACTTACGAGCAGTACTTC; CDR3 protein: CASSLEGAKFTYEQYF; D gene: -; V gene: TRBV7-9; J gene: TRBJ2-7; clone size: -
CDR3 DNA: TGCGCCAGCAGCCAAGATTTGTCGGACAACCGGCAGCTGTTTTTT; CDR3 protein: CASSQDLSDNRQLFF; D gene: -; V gene: TRBV4-3; J gene: TRBJ1-4; clone size: -
CDR3 DNA: TGTGCCAGCAGCCAAGCGGGGAACACTGAAGCTTTCTTT; CDR3 protein: CASSQAGNTEAFF; D gene: -; V gene: TRBV3-1/TRBV3-2; J gene: TRBJ1-1; clone size: few
CDR3 DNA: TGTGCCAGCAGCTTAGGGACTACTGATGAGCAGTTCTTC; CDR3 protein: CASSLGTTDEQFF; D gene: TRBD2; V gene: TRBV9; J gene: TRBJ2-1; clone size: -
CDR3 DNA: TGCGCCAGCAGCTCGGGACACTACGAGCAGTACTTC; CDR3 protein: CASSSGHYEQYF; D gene: -; V gene: TRBV5-1; J gene: TRBJ2-7; clone size: -
CDR3 DNA: TGTGCCAGCAGCCAAGTCGCAGGGGATGACTCCTACGAGCAGTACTTC; CDR3 protein: CASSQVAGDDSYEQYF; D gene: -; V gene: TRBV4-2; J gene: TRBJ2-7; clone size: few
CDR3 DNA: TGTGCCGACCCCTGGGGGACACCGAACACCGGGGAGCTGTTTTTT; CDR3 protein: CADPWGTPNTGELFF; D gene: -; V gene: TRBV5-6; J gene: TRBJ2-2; clone size: -
CDR3 DNA: TGTGCCAGCAGGGGGACAGGGGCCGACACCGGGGAGCTGTTTTTT; CDR3 protein: CASRGTGADTGELFF; D gene: TRBD1; V gene: TRBV2; J gene: TRBJ2-2; clone size: -
CDR3 DNA: TGTGCCAGCAGTTGGGACAGCGCTAAAAGCAATGAGCAGTTCTTC; CDR3 protein: CASSWDSAKSNEQFF; D gene: TRBD1; V gene: TRBV2; J gene: TRBJ2-1; clone size: -
CDR3 DNA: TGTGCCAGCAGCGTAGGACAGATACAAGAGACCCAGTACTTC; CDR3 protein: CASSVGQIQETQYF; D gene: -; V gene: TRBV9; J gene: TRBJ2-5; clone size: -
CDR3 DNA: TGTGCCAGCAGTTTACCGGGACAGAATACGCAGTATTTT; CDR3 protein: CASSLPGQNTQYF; D gene: TRBD1; V gene: TRBV28; J gene: TRBJ2-3; clone size: -
CDR3 DNA: TGTGCCAGCAGTTACGGGAGGGGCTCCTACGAGCAGTACTTC; CDR3 protein: CASSYGRGSYEQYF; D gene: TRBD2; V gene: TRBV6-5; J gene: TRBJ2-7; clone size: -
CDR3 DNA: TGTGCCAGCAGTTTATGGGGGCTAGACTCACCCCTCCACTTT; CDR3 protein: CASSLWGLDSPLHF; D gene: -; V gene: TRBV28; J gene: TRBJ1-6; clone size: -
CDR3 DNA: TGTGCCAGCAGCTGGGGGGACGTAGCCACCTACGAGCAGTACTTC; CDR3 protein: CASSWGDVATYEQYF; D gene: -; V gene: TRBV7-2; J gene: TRBJ2-7; clone size: -
CDR3 DNA: TGTGCCAGCAGGTCTCCGGGACAGGGGGCAAACACTGAAGCTTTCTTT; CDR3 protein: CASRSPGQGANTEAFF; D gene: TRBD1; V gene: TRBV11-2; J gene: TRBJ1-1; clone size: once
CDR3 DNA: TGCGCCAGCAGCCAACAAAGGGGCGATGAGCAGTTCTTC; CDR3 protein: CASSQQRGDEQFF; D gene: -; V gene: TRBV4-1; J gene: TRBJ2-1; clone size: few
CDR3 DNA: TGTGCCAGCAGCCCTAGGAGGGTTTACGAGCAGTACTTC; CDR3 protein: CASSPRRVYEQYF; D gene: -; V gene: TRBV7-9; J gene: TRBJ2-7; clone size: -
CDR3 DNA: TGTGCCAGCAGTTACAGCGACAGAGAAGCTTTCTTT; CDR3 protein: CASSYSDREAFF; D gene: -; V gene: TRBV6-2/TRBV6-3; J gene: TRBJ1-1; clone size: -
CDR3 DNA: TGTGCCAGCAGTTTTTTTGGGGGCCCCTTTGAAGCTTTCTTT; CDR3 protein: CASSFFGGPFEAFF; D gene: -; V gene: TRBV28; J gene: TRBJ1-1; clone size: -
CDR3 DNA: TGTGCCAGCAGTGTTGGCTCGAAAAGCACAGATACGCAGTATTTT; CDR3 protein: CASSVGSKSTDTQYF; D gene: -; V gene: TRBV2; J gene: TRBJ2-3; clone size: -
CDR3 DNA: TGTGCCAGCAGCCCCCCCGGGACAGGGAGCTCCTACGAGCAGTACTTC; CDR3 protein: CASSPPGTGSSYEQYF; D gene: TRBD1; V gene: TRBV7-9; J gene: TRBJ2-7; clone size: -
CDR3 DNA: TGCGCCAGCAGCTTGGAGGGGTACAGGGGACGGGTGTACGAGCAGTACTTC; CDR3 protein: CASSLEGYRGRVYEQYF; D gene: TRBD1; V gene: TRBV5-1; J gene: TRBJ2-7; clone size: -
CDR3 DNA: TGTGCCAGCAGCTTAGCGCCACTGAGCAATCAGCCCCAGCATTTT; CDR3 protein: CASSLAPLSNQPQHF; D gene: -; V gene: TRBV13; J gene: TRBJ1-5; clone size: -
CDR3 DNA: TGTGCCAGCAGCCCCCTTTTAGGGAGCTCCTATAATTCACCCCTCCACTTT; CDR3 protein: CASSPLLGSSYNSPLHF; D gene: -; V gene: TRBV7-6; J gene: TRBJ1-6; clone size: -
CDR3 DNA: TGTGCCAGCAGCCCAAGGACTAGCGCCTCCGGGGAGCTGTTTTTT; CDR3 protein: CASSPRTSASGELFF; D gene: TRBD2; V gene: TRBV28; J gene: TRBJ2-2; clone size: -
CDR3 DNA: TGTGCTAGTGGTTTGGATCAGGGAAGAAGGACCGGGGAGCTGTTTTTT; CDR3 protein: CASGLDQGRRTGELFF; D gene: -; V gene: TRBV12-5; J gene: TRBJ2-2; clone size: -